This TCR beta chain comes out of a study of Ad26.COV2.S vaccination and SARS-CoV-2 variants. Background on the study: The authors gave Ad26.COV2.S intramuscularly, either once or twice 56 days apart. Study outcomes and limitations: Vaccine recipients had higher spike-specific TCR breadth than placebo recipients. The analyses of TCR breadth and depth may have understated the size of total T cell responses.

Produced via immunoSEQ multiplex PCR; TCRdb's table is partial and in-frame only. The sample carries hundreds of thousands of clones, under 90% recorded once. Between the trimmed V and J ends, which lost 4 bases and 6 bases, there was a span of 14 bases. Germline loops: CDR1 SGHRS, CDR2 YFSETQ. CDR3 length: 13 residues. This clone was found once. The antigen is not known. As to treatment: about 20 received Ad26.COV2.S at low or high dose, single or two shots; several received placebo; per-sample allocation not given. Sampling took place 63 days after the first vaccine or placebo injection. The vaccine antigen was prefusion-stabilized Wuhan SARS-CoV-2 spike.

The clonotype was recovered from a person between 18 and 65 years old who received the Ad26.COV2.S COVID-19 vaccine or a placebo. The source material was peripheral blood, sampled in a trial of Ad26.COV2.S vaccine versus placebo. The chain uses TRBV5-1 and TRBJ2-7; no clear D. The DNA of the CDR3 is TGCGCCAGCAGCCCCATTCCATTGGGCGAGCAGTACTTC. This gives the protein CASSPIPLGEQYF.